Listed here are 13 T cell receptor beta chains from one sample, sequenced in a study of CD4 T cells in relation to SARS-CoV-2 and coronaviruses. Sequencing used immunoSEQ multiplex PCR; TCRdb keeps in-frame clones, though not all of them. This sample has tens of thousands of clones; 60% to 85% occur once, and the top ten carry roughly 21%. For these TCRs, the target antigens are not known. The specimen was memory CD4+ T cells from PBMCs, cultured in vitro. Receptor source: an adult with COVID-19.

The chain has TRBV7-9 and TRBJ1-3; D ambiguous. The CDR3 extends over 18 amino acids. CDR1 and CDR2 from the germline V gene are SEHNR and FQNEAQ (reference sequence). V shed 4 bases and J shed 3 bases, with 22 bases lying between them. The CDR3 here is CASSSPGVGSRFGNTIYF. The CDR3 coding sequence is TGTGCCAGCAGCTCACCAGGCGTTGGGTCACGATTTGGAAACACCATATATTTT.

The V call is TRBV12-3 or TRBV12-4, the J call TRBJ2-5; a possible D gene is TRBD2 (5 bases). The CDR3 is 13 amino acids. Trimming took off 5 bases at V and 5 bases at J, with 12 bases between the two ends. CDR3 residues: CASSGRGGETQYF. CDR3 coding DNA: TGTGCCAGCAGTGGGCGAGGAGGCGAGACCCAGTACTTC.

This rearrangement joins TRBV5-1 to TRBJ2-3, with TRBD2 matching 15 bases. V dropped 0 bases and J dropped 1; count of bases not matched to a gene: 6. Germline V CDR1 and CDR2: SGHRS, YFSETQ. The CDR3 runs 19 residues. The CDR3 nucleotides read TGCGCCAGCAGCTTGGTTTCGGGACTAGCGGGAGGTGGCACAGATACGCAGTATTTT. It codes for CASSLVSGLAGGGTDTQYF.

The chain recombines TRBV19 with TRBJ2-1, with 7 bases lining up with TRBD2. V was pared by 1 base and J by 8 bases, with 5 bases of the junction left unmatched. CDR3 length equals 14 residues. Germline V gene lookup returns CDR1 LNHDA and CDR2 SQIVND (reference sequence). CDR3 in DNA: TGTGCCAGTAGTATAGCCCGGGGGAGGGATGAGCAGTTCTTC. Translated: CASSIARGRDEQFF.

This sequence joins TRBV7-9 and TRBJ1-1; D unclear. Germline V gene lookup returns CDR1 SEHNR and CDR2 FQNEAQ (reference sequence). The CDR3 extends over 14 amino acids. V lost 7 bases, J lost 1 base, and 13 bases lay in between. The CDR3 bases are TGTGCCAGCACTATTTACGACGGGAACACTGAAGCTTTCTTT. It yields the protein CASTIYDGNTEAFF.

The chain combines TRBV6-5 with TRBJ1-4, with TRBD1 as a possible D gene (5 bases). The CDR3 is 15 residues long. With 6 bases removed from V and 4 bases from J, the gap between germline ends came to 15 bases. Germline-derived CDR1 and CDR2 are MNHEY and SVGAGI. DNA for the CDR3: TGTGCCAGCAGCTTGGGGGGGACGGGTAATGAAAAACTGTTTTTT. Residues: CASSLGGTGNEKLFF.

This chain links TRBV14 with TRBJ2-7; D could derive from TRBD1 or TRBD2 (5 bases each). Germline V lookup: CDR1 SGHDN, CDR2 FVKESK. The V and J ends lost 3 bases and 5 bases respectively, with 14 bases between them. This CDR3 spans 14 amino acids. CDR3: CASSHGGLFDEQYF. CDR3 bases: TGTGCCAGCAGCCATGGGGGATTATTCGACGAGCAGTACTTC.

J is TRBJ1-1 and V is TRBV28; 8 bases agree with TRBD1. Germline V CDR1 and CDR2: MDHEN, SYDVKM. The CDR3 has 14 residues. V lost 5 bases and J lost 2; bases outside the gene matches: 4. The CDR3 DNA follows: TGTGCCAGCAGTGACAGGGGTGGCAACACTGAAGCTTTCTTT. Translating gives CASSDRGGNTEAFF.

The chain carries TRBV2 and TRBJ2-1; D gene uncertain. V lost 9 bases and J lost 0, with 9 bases in between. The V gene's germline CDR1 is SNHLY and CDR2 FYNNEI. The CDR3 is 13 residues long. In DNA form, the CDR3 reads TGTGCCAGTACGCAGAGCTCCTACAATGAGCAGTTCTTC. Translation: CASTQSSYNEQFF. The variable domain in full, with the rest retrieved from reference TRBV2 and TRBJ2-1, is EPEVTQTPSHQVTQMGQEVILRCVPISNHLYFYWYRQILGQKVEFLVSFYNNEISEKSEIFDDQFSVERPDGSNFTLKIRSTKLEDSAMYFCASTQSSYNEQFFGPGTRLTVL.

This clone was counted a few times. CDR3 sequence: CAWSITGANVLTF. CDR3 sequence (DNA): TGTGCCTGGAGTATCACCGGGGCCAACGTCCTGACTTTC. The V and J genes are TRBV30 and TRBJ2-6; D gene unclear. V was clipped by 2 bases and J by 4 bases, with 6 bases between them. The CDR3 runs 13 residues. Germline V CDR1 and CDR2: GTSNPN, SVGIG (reference sequence).

This sequence joins TRBV11-2 and TRBJ2-2; D unclear. Per germline, CDR1 SGHAT and CDR2 FQNNGV. The CDR3 is made up of 15 amino acids. V lost 3 bases and J lost 4, with 12 bases in between. CDR3 sequence reads: CASSFGPLGTGELFF. CDR3 in DNA: TGTGCCAGCAGCTTCGGCCCCTTAGGCACCGGGGAGCTGTTTTTT. The whole variable domain, filled in from reference TRBV11-2 and TRBJ2-2, reads EAGVAQSPRYKIIEKRQSVAFWCNPISGHATLYWYQQILGQGPKLLIQFQNNGVVDDSQLPKDRFSAERLKGVDSTLKIQPAKLEDSAVYLCASSFGPLGTGELFFGEGSRLTVL.

The chain has TRBV6-6 and TRBJ2-5; 10 nucleotides match TRBD1. The CDR3 extends over 15 amino acids. After removal of 2 bases from V and 5 bases from J, the junction contained 5 bases not matched to a gene. CDR1 is MNHNY, CDR2 SVGAGI, per germline (reference sequence). CDR3 nucleotides: TGTGCCAGCAGTTACGGGACAGGGGAGTTTGAGACCCAGTACTTC. It yields the protein CASSYGTGEFETQYF.

The chain combines TRBV13 with TRBJ2-7; 9 bases line up with TRBD1. The trim removed 4 bases at V and 5 bases at J, leaving 9 bases unmatched. The CDR3 consists of 15 residues. From germline, CDR1 is PRHDT and CDR2 FYEKMQ (reference sequence). For the CDR3, the DNA is TGTGCCAGCAGCTCCTACAGGGGGCCCGACGACGAGCAGTACTTC. It translates to CASSSYRGPDDEQYF.